One sample yielded the 26 T cell receptor beta chains listed below, sequenced in a study of regulatory T cells in long-lasting Graves disease (dated by TCRdb to the early 2020s). Libraries were prepared through multiplex PCR. For sequencing, an Illumina HiSeq 4000 was employed. TCR beta libraries were built with iRepertoire HTBI primers and Arm-PCR amplification of CDR3 regions. Using fastp at Q25 and MiXCR, TCRdb reprocessed the public reads and kept productive beta chains. Rows merge per CDR3 protein into single entries with the most common DNA and genes. Across this sample there are hundreds of thousands of distinct CDR3 sequences, with around 13% seen only once. The ten top clones hold 8% to 10% of the sample. In the paper's terms, the time point label means: newly diagnosed GD, antithyroid drugs for less than 3 months. For both TCR sequencing and RNA sequencing, RNA was extracted from PBMCs using TRIzol.

These same records also appear under a second study, on T cells in Graves' hyperthyroidism and ophthalmopathy.

Sequences were derived from peripheral blood mononuclear cells (PBMCs), sampled at new diagnosis, from a patient treated with antithyroid drugs. These TCRs come from a woman between 25 and 40 years old with Graves disease. Donor details come from another sample of the same person, matched by shared clones.

CDR3 sequence reads: CASSPDSISNQPQHF. The CDR3 DNA sequence: TGTGCCAGCAGCCCTGACAGTATTAGCAATCAGCCCCAGCATTTT. The chain employs TRBV6-1 and TRBJ1-5, with a weak D call TRBD1 (5 bases). Germline CDR1 and CDR2: MNHNS and SASEGT. V was cut by 6 bases and J by 0 bases, with 12 bases left in between. CDR3 size: 15 residues.

The chain recombines TRBV30 with TRBJ2-1, with D possibly matching TRBD2 (5 bases). V was trimmed by 5 bases and J by 8 bases, leaving 19 bases between them. Per the germline V gene, CDR1 is GTSNPN and CDR2 is SVGIG (reference sequence). The CDR3 has 14 residues. The CDR3 region is CAWVRDWAWDEQFF. The CDR3 nucleotides read TGTGCCTGGGTTCGGGATTGGGCGTGGGATGAGCAGTTCTTC.

In this sample, this clonotype turned up a few times. The chain recombines TRBV6-1 with TRBJ2-1; 13 nucleotides match TRBD2. V was pared by 8 bases and J by 9 bases, with 10 bases of the junction left unmatched. Germline V gives CDR1 MNHNS, CDR2 SASEGT. CDR3 length equals 15 residues. The CDR3 nucleotides are TGTGCCAGCGATACTAGCGGGAGGGCCGGGGTTGAGCAGTTCTTC. Its protein product is CASDTSGRAGVEQFF.

This clonotype was counted between two and nine times. This chain connects TRBV3-1 to TRBJ2-2, with D perhaps given as TRBD1 or TRBD2 (5 bases each). Germline V gene lookup returns CDR1 LGHDT and CDR2 YNNKEL (reference sequence). V lost 3 bases and J 4 bases, leaving 9 bases between the germline ends. The CDR3 totals 14 residues. CDR3 DNA sequence: TGTGCCAGCAGCCAGGGACCGATCACCGGGGAGCTGTTTTTT. It translates to CASSQGPITGELFF.

Ten or more counts support this clonotype. The V gene is TRBV3-1, the J gene TRBJ1-6, with 10 bases fitting TRBD1. The CDR3 contains 14 residues. With 3 bases clipped from V and 10 bases from J, the junction kept 3 bases outside the gene matches. The germline V gene has CDR1 LGHDT and CDR2 YNNKEL (reference sequence). DNA of the CDR3: TGTGCCAGCAGCCAGGGGACAGGGGAATCACCCCTCCACTTT. Translating gives CASSQGTGESPLHF.

This clonotype was found many times. This chain uses TRBV11-3 with TRBJ1-3, with D hard to call. Germline V gene lookup returns CDR1 SGHNT and CDR2 YENEEA. Trimming left V 6 bases short and J 3 bases short, with 9 bases between. The CDR3 extends over 13 amino acids. CDR3 bases: TGTGCCAGCAGTCTGAGGTTTGGAAACACCATATATTTT. Its translation: CASSLRFGNTIYF.

This clonotype was counted many times. The chain is built from TRBV2 and TRBJ1-6; D gene unclear. This CDR3 comprises 16 residues. V was shortened by 0 bases and J by 9 bases, with 15 bases between the two germline ends. Germline V gene data show CDR1 as SNHLY and CDR2 as FYNNEI. The CDR3 region is CASSEALEVPTSPLHF. CDR3 nucleotide sequence: TGTGCCAGCAGTGAAGCGCTTGAGGTCCCGACTTCACCCCTCCACTTT.

This clonotype has ten or more counts. The CDR3 here is CASSRHGHRFGYGYTF. The CDR3 bases are TGTGCCAGCAGCCGCCACGGACACCGCTTTGGGTATGGCTACACCTTC. V gene TRBV7-2 combines with J gene TRBJ1-2, with D maybe TRBD1 (5 bases). Trimming removed 5 bases from V and 5 bases from J, with 21 bases in between. Germline lookup yields CDR1 SGHTA and CDR2 FQGNSA. The CDR3 runs 16 residues.

This clonotype has a count of ten or more. This rearrangement joins TRBV6-2 or TRBV6-3 to TRBJ2-7; the match to TRBD1 covers 7 bases. Germline V gene data show CDR1 as MNHEY and CDR2 as SVGEGT. The CDR3 covers 14 residues. With V trimmed by 10 bases and J by 2 bases, 11 bases remained unmatched. The CDR3 sequence is CATTRDSTPYEQYF. CDR3 bases: TGTGCCACAACCCGGGACAGCACTCCCTACGAGCAGTACTTC.

The table lists this clonotype with a few counts. The rearrangement joins TRBV20-1 to TRBJ1-1, with TRBD1 matching 11 bases. J lost 7 bases, V lost 6 bases, and 4 bases had no gene match. The CDR3 has 12 residues. The germline gives CDR1 DFQATT, CDR2 SNEGSKA (reference sequence). The CDR3 loop reads CSATGTGGEAFF. The CDR3 DNA reads TGCAGTGCCACTGGGACAGGGGGTGAAGCTTTCTTT.

This clonotype has a handful of counts. The chain links TRBV9 to TRBJ1-6, with unresolved D. This CDR3 is built from 14 residues. Germline assignment: CDR1 SGDLS and CDR2 YYNGEE. The V gene lost 0 bases and the J gene lost 3 bases, with 4 bases spanning the gap. DNA for the CDR3: TGTGCCAGCAGCGTAGAAGTCTATAATTCACCCCTCCACTTT. Translating it yields CASSVEVYNSPLHF.

This clonotype showed up many times. V gene TRBV6-1 combines with J gene TRBJ1-2, with 8 positions matching TRBD1. The germline V gene has CDR1 MNHNS and CDR2 SASEGT. V lost 3 bases to trimming and J lost 4 bases; unmatched junction nucleotides: 7. CDR3 length: 15 amino acids. CDR3 loop: CASSDDRGRSYGYTF. The CDR3 DNA reads as TGTGCCAGCAGTGATGACAGGGGACGCTCCTATGGCTACACCTTC.

This clonotype was counted ten times or more. The chain recombines TRBV7-8 with TRBJ2-2; D possibly corresponds to TRBD1 (5 bases). The germline gives CDR1 SGHVS, CDR2 FQNEAQ. The CDR3 contains 15 residues. V was cut by 1 base and J by 6 bases, with 12 bases left in between. The CDR3, as DNA: TGTGCCAGCAGCTTAGGCGGCAGGGCCCCCGGGGAGCTGTTTTTT. This codes for CASSLGGRAPGELFF.

This clonotype was seen at least ten times. The J gene is TRBJ2-5, the V gene TRBV7-2; the match to TRBD2 covers 12 bases. The V segment lost 3 bases and the J segment 2 bases; nucleotides outside the gene matches: 4. The CDR3 runs 16 residues. Germline lookup yields CDR1 SGHTA and CDR2 FQGNSA. CDR3 sequence reads: CASSLGLAGHQETQYF. As DNA, the CDR3 is TGTGCCAGCAGCTTGGGACTAGCGGGTCATCAAGAGACCCAGTACTTC.

This clonotype was seen a handful of times. The genes are TRBV9 and TRBJ2-7, with D uncertain. Germline V CDR1 and CDR2: SGDLS, YYNGEE. The V and J ends lost 0 bases and 5 bases respectively, with 12 bases between them. This CDR3 has 14 amino acids. This chain's CDR3 is CASSVEGREDEQYF. CDR3 bases: TGTGCCAGCAGCGTAGAGGGCCGCGAGGACGAGCAGTACTTC.

This clonotype was recorded a few times. The genes are TRBV19 and TRBJ2-3, with 9 bases lining up with TRBD1. V shed 6 bases, J shed 2 bases, and the junction held 15 bases outside the gene matches. Germline CDR1 and CDR2: LNHDA and SQIVND (reference sequence). The CDR3 length is 18 residues. This chain's CDR3 is CASRRTHRTGAFTDTQYF. The CDR3 DNA reads TGTGCCAGTAGGAGAACGCACCGGACAGGGGCCTTCACAGATACGCAGTATTTT. Full variable domain (missing parts from reference TRBV19 and TRBJ2-3): DGGITQSPKYLFRKEGQNVTLSCEQNLNHDAMYWYRQDPGQGLRLIYYSQIVNDFQKGDIAEGYSVSREKKESFPLTVTSAQKNPTAFYLCASRRTHRTGAFTDTQYFGPGTRLTVL.

V usage is TRBV13 and J usage is TRBJ2-7; 9 nucleotides match TRBD2. Germline V gene sequence: CDR1 PRHDT, CDR2 FYEKMQ (reference sequence). V was pared by 0 bases and J by 7 bases, with 7 bases of the junction left unmatched. This CDR3 is built from 15 residues. Written as DNA, the CDR3 is TGTGCCAGCAGCTTAGGTAGCGGGAGAGTGGGTGAGCAGTACTTC. Its translation: CASSLGSGRVGEQYF.

The table lists this clonotype with a few counts. The missing conserved phenylalanine or tryptophan at the end of this CDR3 makes a read error likely. This chain joins TRBV13 and TRBJ1-1; a weak D match, TRBD1 (6 bases). The CDR3 loop spans 15 amino acids. V shed 1 base and J shed 0 bases, with 9 bases lying between them. CDR1 and CDR2 from the germline V gene are PRHDT and FYEKMQ (reference sequence). CDR3 protein: CASSLAGGMNTEAFS. Here the CDR3 DNA reads TGTGCCAGCAGCTTAGCTGGGGGCATGAACACTGAAGCTTTCTCT.

This clonotype has at least ten counts. The chain joins TRBV30 to TRBJ2-3; perhaps TRBD2 as D (7 bases). The CDR3 totals 15 residues. V lost 2 bases, J lost 2 bases, and 14 bases lay in between. Germline CDR1 and CDR2: GTSNPN and SVGIG (reference sequence). The CDR3 region is CAWSKGGGNTDTQYF. DNA of the CDR3: TGTGCCTGGAGTAAAGGGGGGGGGAACACAGATACGCAGTATTTT. Looking up the rest from reference TRBV30 and TRBJ2-3 gives the full variable domain: SQTIHQWPATLVQPVGSPLSLECTVEGTSNPNLYWYRQAAGRGLQLLFYSVGIGQISSEVPQNLSASRPQDRQFILSSKKLLLSDSGFYLCAWSKGGGNTDTQYFGPGTRLTVL.

The chain recombines TRBV12-3 or TRBV12-4 with TRBJ2-3, with 11 bases fitting TRBD2. With 3 bases clipped from V and 1 base from J, the junction kept 6 bases outside the gene matches. The length of the CDR3 is 17 residues. The CDR3: CASSLASGRPRTDTQYF. CDR3 coding DNA: TGTGCCAGCAGTTTGGCTAGCGGGAGGCCGCGCACAGATACGCAGTATTTT.

This clonotype was observed many times. The chain carries TRBV29-1 and TRBJ2-3, with 9 bases lining up with TRBD2. The V gene end was trimmed by 7 bases and the J gene end by 1 base; junction bases not matched to a gene: 9. The germline CDR1 and CDR2 sequences are SQVTM and ANQGSEA. The CDR3 is 15 amino acids. CDR3 sequence: CSASYLAGGTDTQYF. The CDR3 DNA follows: TGCAGCGCCTCCTACTTAGCGGGAGGCACAGATACGCAGTATTTT.

This sequence joins TRBV27 and TRBJ1-6, with D unresolved. The CDR3 extends over 14 amino acids. The V end was cut by 3 bases, the J end by 5 bases, with 8 bases between. Per germline, CDR1 MNHEY and CDR2 SMNVEV (reference sequence). The CDR3 nucleotides read TGTGCCAGCAGTTTGCGGGCGCATAATTCACCCCTCCACTTT. It codes for CASSLRAHNSPLHF.

This clonotype came up many times. The chain uses TRBV20-1 and TRBJ2-1; 15 bases agree with TRBD2. Germline loops: CDR1 DFQATT, CDR2 SNEGSKA (reference sequence). The CDR3 is made up of 15 amino acids. J was trimmed by 9 bases and V by 5 bases; bases with no gene match: 8. CDR3 sequence: CSAGLAGGPGSEQFF. The DNA for the CDR3 is TGCAGTGCTGGACTAGCGGGAGGGCCAGGGAGTGAGCAGTTCTTC.

This clonotype was detected many times. This chain joins TRBV2 and TRBJ1-1; the match to TRBD1 covers 8 bases. This CDR3 contains 14 residues. The J segment lost 4 bases and the V segment lost 7 bases, leaving 8 bases of the junction unmatched. Looked up from germline, CDR1 is SNHLY and CDR2 is FYNNEI. The CDR3 DNA is TGTGCCAGCACCGCTCAGGGGGCGAGCACTGAAGCTTTCTTT. Its protein product is CASTAQGASTEAFF.

This clonotype was found many times. DNA for the CDR3: TGTGCCAGCAGTCCCACCGGGACTAGAAGGCGCGAGCAGTACTTC. Protein sequence: CASSPTGTRRREQYF. This chain joins TRBV28 and TRBJ2-7; 8 positions agree with TRBD2. Germline lookup yields CDR1 MDHEN and CDR2 SYDVKM. V dropped 5 bases and J dropped 6; count of bases not matched to a gene: 12. The CDR3 runs 15 residues.

On this clonotype: This could be a read error, since a much larger clone is one nucleotide away. The rearrangement joins TRBV12-3 or TRBV12-4 to TRBJ1-2; TRBD1 agrees at 8 bases. The CDR3 is made up of 14 amino acids. CDR3 amino acids: CTSSPGTGHYGYTF. The CDR3, as DNA: TGTACCAGCAGTCCCGGGACAGGCCACTATGGCTACACCTTC.